This T cell receptor (beta chain) was sequenced during a study of T cell repertoires in cytomegalovirus infection. Study information: Public TCR beta signatures marked donors with CMV infection and the matching HLA. Study-wide results and limits: CMV carriers having the relevant HLA were flagged by cumulative public TCR beta family frequency. Dominating the ex vivo response were HLA-C-restricted CMV-specific TCR beta clonotypes.

The CDR3 contains 14 residues. V gave up 7 bases and J gave up 0 bases, with 13 bases separating them. CDR1 MNHEY and CDR2 SVGEGT come from the germline V gene. Using its own MiXCR run on the reads, TCRdb lists one record per CDR3 protein. The data contain about 140,000 distinct CDR3 sequences, about 6% of them singletons. Comments on this clonotype: The antigen remains undetermined.

Material for sequencing was PBMCs. The gene calls are TRBV6-2 or TRBV6-3 and TRBJ2-7; D not certain. The receptor was derived from a human donor in good health (CMV status not recorded). Some clones in this sample may be carry-over from other donors' samples. This chain's CDR3 is CASTRTASSYEQYF. The DNA of the CDR3 is TGTGCCAGCACCCGGACGGCTAGCTCCTACGAGCAGTACTTC.